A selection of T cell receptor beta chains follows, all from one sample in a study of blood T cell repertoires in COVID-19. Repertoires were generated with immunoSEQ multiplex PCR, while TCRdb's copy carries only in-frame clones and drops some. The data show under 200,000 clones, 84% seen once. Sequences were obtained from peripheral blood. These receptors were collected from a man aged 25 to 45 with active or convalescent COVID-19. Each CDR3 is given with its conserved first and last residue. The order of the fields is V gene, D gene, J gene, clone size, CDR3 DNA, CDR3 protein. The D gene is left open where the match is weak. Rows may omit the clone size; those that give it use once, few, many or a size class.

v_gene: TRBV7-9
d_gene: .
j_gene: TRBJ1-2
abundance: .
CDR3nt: TGTGCCAGCAGCTTAGGGACAGCCATCGATGGCTACACCTTC
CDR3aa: CASSLGTAIDGYTF

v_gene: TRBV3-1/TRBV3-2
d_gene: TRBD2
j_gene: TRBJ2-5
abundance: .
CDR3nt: TGTGCCAGCAGCCACGCTAGCGGGGAAGAGACCCAGTACTTC
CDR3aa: CASSHASGEETQYF

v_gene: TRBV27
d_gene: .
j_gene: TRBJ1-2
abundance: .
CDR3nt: TGTGCCAGCAGCTTAACAGGGATCTATGGCTACACCTTC
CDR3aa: CASSLTGIYGYTF

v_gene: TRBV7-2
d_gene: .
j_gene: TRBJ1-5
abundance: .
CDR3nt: TGTGCCAGCAGCGTCCAGGGGCAGCCCCAGCATTTT
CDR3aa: CASSVQGQPQHF

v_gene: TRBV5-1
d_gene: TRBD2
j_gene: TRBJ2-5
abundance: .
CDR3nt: TGCGCCAGCAGCCTAGCGGCTAGCGGAGGCGGGGAGACCCAGTACTTC
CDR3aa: CASSLAASGGGETQYF

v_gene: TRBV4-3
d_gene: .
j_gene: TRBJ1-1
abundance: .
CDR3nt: TGCGCCAGCAGCCAAGAGAGGCAGCTCATGAACACTGAAGCTTTCTTT
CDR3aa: CASSQERQLMNTEAFF

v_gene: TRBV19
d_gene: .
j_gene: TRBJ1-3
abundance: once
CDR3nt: TGTGCCAGTATGGCAGGTCCTCATTCTGGAAACACCATATATTTT
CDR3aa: CASMAGPHSGNTIYF

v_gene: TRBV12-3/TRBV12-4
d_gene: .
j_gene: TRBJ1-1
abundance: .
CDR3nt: TGTGCCAGCAGTTTCGTTAAAAACACTGAAGCTTTCTTT
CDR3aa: CASSFVKNTEAFF

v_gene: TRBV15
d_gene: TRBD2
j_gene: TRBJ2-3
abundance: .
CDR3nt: TGTGCCACCAGCAGGTTTACTAGCGCGTCTAGCACAGATACGCAGTATTTT
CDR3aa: CATSRFTSASSTDTQYF

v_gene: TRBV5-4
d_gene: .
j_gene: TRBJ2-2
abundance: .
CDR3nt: TGTGCCAGCAGCTTGGTTTCCTCGCGGATTAACACCGGGGAGCTGTTTTTT
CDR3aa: CASSLVSSRINTGELFF

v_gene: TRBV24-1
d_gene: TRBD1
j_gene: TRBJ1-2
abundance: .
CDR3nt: TGTGCCACCAGTGATCCGGGACAGGGACTCCTCGGAGGCTACACCTTC
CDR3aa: CATSDPGQGLLGGYTF

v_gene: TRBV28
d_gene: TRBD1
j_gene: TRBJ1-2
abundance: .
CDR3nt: TGTGCCAGCAGTGACGCGGGGACAGGGGGGATCTATGGCTACACCTTC
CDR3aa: CASSDAGTGGIYGYTF

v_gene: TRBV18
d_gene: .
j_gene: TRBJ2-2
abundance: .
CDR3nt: TGTGCCAGCTCTCCATTCCTCGGGGAGCTGTTTTTT
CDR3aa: CASSPFLGELFF

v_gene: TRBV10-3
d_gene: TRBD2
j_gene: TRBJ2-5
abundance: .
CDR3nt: TGTGCCATCAGTGAGGAACGATCCCCAAGGGGCGGGGGAGTTGAGACCCAGTACTTC
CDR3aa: CAISEERSPRGGGVETQYF

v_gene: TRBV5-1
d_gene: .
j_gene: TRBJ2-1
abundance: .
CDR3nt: TGCGCCAGCAGCACGGCGGGACTCGACTACAATGAGCAGTTCTTC
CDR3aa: CASSTAGLDYNEQFF

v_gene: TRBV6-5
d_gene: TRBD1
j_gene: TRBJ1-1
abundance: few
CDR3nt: TGTGCCAGCAGTTACAGGGACAGGGGGGACACTGAAGCTTTCTTT
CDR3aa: CASSYRDRGDTEAFF

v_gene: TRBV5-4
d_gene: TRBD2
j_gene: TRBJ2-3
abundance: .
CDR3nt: TGTGCCAGCAGCGTCGGGGGACTAGCGGGGATGATGGGCACAGATACGCAGTATTTT
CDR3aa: CASSVGGLAGMMGTDTQYF

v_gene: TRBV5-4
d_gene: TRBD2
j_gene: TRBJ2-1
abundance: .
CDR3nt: TGTGCCAGCAGCTTGCGAAGCGGGAGTCCCAATGAGCAGTTCTTC
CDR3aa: CASSLRSGSPNEQFF

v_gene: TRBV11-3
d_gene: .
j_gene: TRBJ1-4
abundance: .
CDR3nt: TGTGCCAGCAGCTTAGATCGGGGAATGCGGCATGAAAAACTGTTTTTT
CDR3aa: CASSLDRGMRHEKLFF

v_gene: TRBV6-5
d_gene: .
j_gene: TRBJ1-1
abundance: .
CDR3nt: TGTGCCAGCAGTCAGGAGGCAACTTTCTTT
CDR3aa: CASSQEATFF

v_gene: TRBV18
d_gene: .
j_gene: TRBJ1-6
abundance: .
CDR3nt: TGTGCCAGCTCCCCCTACCCCAGGGATTCACCCCTCCACTTT
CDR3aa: CASSPYPRDSPLHF

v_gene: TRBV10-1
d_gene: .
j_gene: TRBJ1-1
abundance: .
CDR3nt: TGCGCCAGCAGTGACTCGACACTCGATCGCACTGAAGCTTTCTTT
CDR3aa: CASSDSTLDRTEAFF

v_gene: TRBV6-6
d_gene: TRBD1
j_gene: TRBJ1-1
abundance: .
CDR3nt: TGTGCCAGCAGTTACTCGAAAGACAGGGGGGAAACTGAAGCTTTCTTT
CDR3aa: CASSYSKDRGETEAFF

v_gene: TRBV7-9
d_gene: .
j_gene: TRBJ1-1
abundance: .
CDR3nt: TGTGCCAGCAGCTTACCCCTCGGGAACACTGAAGCTTTCTTT
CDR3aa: CASSLPLGNTEAFF

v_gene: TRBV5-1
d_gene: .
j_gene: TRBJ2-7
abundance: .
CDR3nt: TGCGCCAGCCATAGCGACTCCTACGAGCAGTACTTC
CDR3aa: CASHSDSYEQYF

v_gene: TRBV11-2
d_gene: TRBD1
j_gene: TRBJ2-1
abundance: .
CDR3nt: TGTGCCAGCAGCTTAATCCCGGGACAGGGTCCCTACAATGAGCAGTTCTTC
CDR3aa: CASSLIPGQGPYNEQFF

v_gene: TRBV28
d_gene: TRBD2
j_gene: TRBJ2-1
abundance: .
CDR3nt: TGTGCCAGCAGTACCAGAGGGACTAGTATCCACAATGAGCAGTTCTTC
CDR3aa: CASSTRGTSIHNEQFF

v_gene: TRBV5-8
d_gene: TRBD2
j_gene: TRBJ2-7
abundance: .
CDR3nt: TGTGCCAGCCTGAGCGGACATCCGGGACTAGCGGCCTACGAGCAGTACTTC
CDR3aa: CASLSGHPGLAAYEQYF

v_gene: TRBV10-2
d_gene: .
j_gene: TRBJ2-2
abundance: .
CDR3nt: TGCGCCAGCAGTGACACAACTAGGGCGCCCGGGGAGCTGTTTTTT
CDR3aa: CASSDTTRAPGELFF

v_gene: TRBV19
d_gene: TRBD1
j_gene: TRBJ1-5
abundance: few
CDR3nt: TGTGCCAGTATCGCCGCAGGGACAGTCCAGCCCCAGCATTTT
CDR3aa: CASIAAGTVQPQHF

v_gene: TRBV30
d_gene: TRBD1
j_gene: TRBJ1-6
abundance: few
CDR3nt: TGTGCCTTCCGGACAGGGAAGGAGTCACCCCTCCACTTT
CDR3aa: CAFRTGKESPLHF

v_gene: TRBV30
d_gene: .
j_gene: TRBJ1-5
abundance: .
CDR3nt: TGTGCCTGGAACGTCAAGACAATGACGGATAGCAATCAGCCCCAGCATTTT
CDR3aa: CAWNVKTMTDSNQPQHF

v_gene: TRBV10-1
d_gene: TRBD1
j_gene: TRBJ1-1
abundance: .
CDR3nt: TGCGCCAGCAGTGGTGGGACAGCACTGAACACTGAAGCTTTCTTT
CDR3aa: CASSGGTALNTEAFF

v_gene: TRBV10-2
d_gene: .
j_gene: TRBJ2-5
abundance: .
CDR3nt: TGCGCCAGCAGTGGTTGGGACATGGAAGAGACCCAGTACTTC
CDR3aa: CASSGWDMEETQYF

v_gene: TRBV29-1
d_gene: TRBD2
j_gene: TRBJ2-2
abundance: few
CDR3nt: TGCAGCGCCGCCAAACCGGGACTAGCGATGGCCGGGGAGCTGTTTTTT
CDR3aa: CSAAKPGLAMAGELFF